These 23 T cell receptor beta chains were sequenced from one sample in a study of T cells expressing NK-cell markers. After re-calling the 5' RACE reads, TCRdb lists one entry per CDR3 protein, DNA absent. The sample includes roughly 420,000 distinct CDR3 sequences. Sequenced input: blood T cells: a sorted CD56 or NKG2C T cell subset, CD4+ or CD8+ T cells, or bulk PBMC T cells (not recorded which). The receptors were sampled from a woman aged 18 to 69 in good health.

This chain links TRBV20-1 with TRBJ1-5; the D gene TCRdb calls, TRBD1, cannot be checked with no DNA. The length of the CDR3 is 15 residues. Germline V lookup: CDR1 DFQATT, CDR2 SNEGSKA (reference sequence). The CDR3 region is CSARDTGPGNQPQHF.

V and J are TRBV9 and TRBJ2-2; TCRdb selects TRBD1, and the lack of DNA leaves this call unchecked. The V gene's germline CDR1 is SGDLS and CDR2 YYNGEE. This CDR3 contains 16 residues. Here the CDR3 reads CASSMIQGSDTGELFF.

This sequence joins TRBV7-9 and TRBJ2-6; there is no DNA to check the TCRdb D call of TRBD1. The CDR3 has 14 amino acids. Germline assignment: CDR1 SEHNR and CDR2 FQNEAQ (reference sequence). The CDR3 sequence: CALQLSSGANVLTF.

This chain connects TRBV20-1 to TRBJ2-1; checking the TCRdb D call of TRBD1 is not possible without DNA. CDR3 size: 15 residues. CDR1 and CDR2 from the germline V gene are DFQATT and SNEGSKA (reference sequence). The CDR3 loop is CSARDRGAPYNEQFF.

The chain joins TRBV7-9 to TRBJ1-1; TCRdb's assignment of TRBD1 cannot be checked, as there is no DNA. The CDR3 is 15 amino acids. Germline-derived CDR1 and CDR2 are SEHNR and FQNEAQ (reference sequence). CDR3 in amino acids: CASSLITGGTTEAFF.

This rearrangement joins TRBV19 to TRBJ2-3; TCRdb indicates TRBD1, and absent DNA this call remains unverified. The CDR3 has 15 residues. Germline V gene data show CDR1 as LNHDA and CDR2 as SQIVND (reference sequence). The CDR3 reads CASSIFGTGVDTQYF.

The chain carries TRBV7-6 and TRBJ2-1; absent DNA, TCRdb's TRBD2 call cannot be checked. Germline CDR1 is SGHVS and CDR2 is FNYEAQ. CDR3 length: 13 residues. The CDR3 is CASSFGLTNEQFF.

The chain links TRBV11-2 to TRBJ2-1; TCRdb's D gene call, TRBD2, goes unchecked for lack of DNA. Germline lookup yields CDR1 SGHAT and CDR2 FQNNGV. CDR3 size: 20 residues. The CDR3 protein is CASSLESGLAGGISYNEQFF.

The chain joins TRBV9 to TRBJ2-1. The germline V gene has CDR1 SGDLS and CDR2 YYNGEE. The CDR3 contains 13 residues. The CDR3 spells CASSKGSYNEQFF.

This chain's CDR3 is CASSAGTSGGNEQFF. This chain connects TRBV9 to TRBJ2-1; TCRdb's D gene call, TRBD2, goes unchecked for lack of DNA. The CDR3 loop spans 15 amino acids. Germline CDR1 reads SGDLS; CDR2 reads YYNGEE. Together with reference TRBV9 and TRBJ2-1, the CDR3 gives the full variable domain: DSGVTQTPKHLITATGQRVTLRCSPRSGDLSVYWYQQSLDQGLQFLIQYYNGEERAKGNILERFSAQQFPDLHSELNLSSLELGDSALYFCASSAGTSGGNEQFFGPGTRLTVL.

The rearrangement joins TRBV12-3 or TRBV12-4 to TRBJ2-5. The CDR3 has 14 residues. This CDR3 reads CASSFSQYQETQYF.

The chain carries TRBV7-6 and TRBJ2-5; the TCRdb call, TRBD2, lacks DNA for checking. CDR1 and CDR2 from the germline V gene are SGHVS and FNYEAQ. CDR3 size: 13 residues. CDR3 loop: CASTPPPEETQYF.

The chain couples TRBV28 to TRBJ2-5; TCRdb gives TRBD2 as the D gene, but with no DNA this cannot be confirmed. The CDR3 has 15 amino acids. Germline-derived CDR1 and CDR2 are MDHEN and SYDVKM. The CDR3 loop is CASSFQRKGSETQYF.

The chain links TRBV29-1 to TRBJ2-5; with no DNA, the TCRdb D assignment of TRBD2 cannot be verified. The CDR3 covers 13 residues. Germline V gene lookup returns CDR1 SQVTM and CDR2 ANQGSEA. CDR3 sequence reads: CSGERPGRETQYF.

The CDR3 is CASSHQPGTNNEQFF. The chain joins TRBV5-5 to TRBJ2-1; with no DNA, the TCRdb D assignment of TRBD1 cannot be verified. CDR1 and CDR2 from the germline V gene are SGHKS and YYEKEE (reference sequence). The CDR3 has 15 amino acids.

This chain links TRBV20-1 with TRBJ1-1. Germline assignment: CDR1 DFQATT and CDR2 SNEGSKA (reference sequence). CDR3 size: 14 residues. The CDR3: CSARGLGRTTEAFF.

The chain employs TRBV5-5 and TRBJ2-3; TCRdb's assignment of TRBD2 cannot be checked, as there is no DNA. Germline loops: CDR1 SGHKS, CDR2 YYEKEE (reference sequence). The CDR3 contains 16 residues. The CDR3 here is CASSSGSMRGTDTQYF.

The rearrangement uses TRBV20-1 and TRBJ2-7; TCRdb outputs TRBD2, but without DNA this stays unchecked. Per the germline V gene, CDR1 is DFQATT and CDR2 is SNEGSKA (reference sequence). The CDR3 totals 12 residues. The CDR3 loop is CSAVAGVYEQYF.

The chain employs TRBV29-1 and TRBJ2-5; TCRdb proposes TRBD2, but this gene call is untestable without DNA. The CDR3 consists of 15 residues. From germline, CDR1 is SQVTM and CDR2 ANQGSEA. The CDR3 protein is CSVPKLAGERETQYF. Full variable domain (outside the CDR3, taken from reference TRBV29-1 and TRBJ2-5): SAVISQKPSRDICQRGTSLTIQCQVDSQVTMMFWYRQQPGQSLTLIATANQGSEATYESGFVIDKFPISRPNLTFSTLTVSNMSPEDSSIYLCSVPKLAGERETQYFGPGTRLLVL.

This chain joins TRBV29-1 and TRBJ1-2; with no DNA, the TCRdb D assignment of TRBD1 cannot be verified. In germline, CDR1 is SQVTM, CDR2 ANQGSEA. CDR3 length equals 14 residues. Here the CDR3 reads CSVVGQAVNYGYTF.

This chain joins TRBV11-2 and TRBJ2-1; TCRdb returns TRBD1, unconfirmable since there is no DNA. Germline V gene sequence: CDR1 SGHAT, CDR2 FQNNGV. The CDR3 covers 18 residues. CDR3 loop: CASSYAASGSRKNNEQFF.

This sequence joins TRBV6-2 or TRBV6-3 and TRBJ2-7; the D gene TCRdb calls, TRBD1, cannot be checked with no DNA. This CDR3 has 15 residues. Germline V gene lookup returns CDR1 MNHEY and CDR2 SVGEGT. CDR3 sequence reads: CASTRAPDTSYEQYF.

J is TRBJ1-2 and V is TRBV12-3 or TRBV12-4; TCRdb returns TRBD1, unconfirmable since there is no DNA. The CDR3 loop spans 16 amino acids. CDR3 sequence reads: CASSLEGRVGNYGYTF.